A single sample gave rise to the 18 T cell receptor beta chains below, sequenced in a study of molecular identifiers for immune sequencing clone quantification (dated by TCRdb to 2016 to 2019). Libraries were made using PCR. The instrument given in TCRdb is Illumina HiSeq 4000. TCRdb took the public reads, trimmed them with fastp at Q25, ran MiXCR for clone calling and kept in-frame beta chains. Rows are combined by CDR3 protein, so each entry shows the most common genes and DNA. Counted in this sample were tens of thousands of distinct CDR3 sequences; 21% of them appeared once. The biggest ten clones account for 0.85% to 1.2% of the sample. The sequenced material came from naive CD8+ T cells from blood, with Jurkat cell RNA spiked in. This specimen's cell subset or site label, per the study, means: FACS-sorted CD8+CD4-CCR7+CD45RA+ naive T cells. The receptor set was obtained from a human donor in good health. Some libraries in this study had Jurkat cell RNA spiked in.

This clonotype was detected many times. The V gene is TRBV30, the J gene TRBJ2-1; no clear D. Germline V gene data show CDR1 as GTSNPN and CDR2 as SVGIG (reference sequence). The ends were cut back, 3 bases at V and 7 bases at J, with 7 bases in the middle. The CDR3 is 11 residues long. CDR3 sequence (DNA): TGTGCCTGGAGAGAGGTAAATGAGCAGTTCTTC. Protein: CAWREVNEQFF. Combining the CDR3 with reference TRBV30 and TRBJ2-1 gives the whole variable domain SQTIHQWPATLVQPVGSPLSLECTVEGTSNPNLYWYRQAAGRGLQLLFYSVGIGQISSEVPQNLSASRPQDRQFILSSKKLLLSDSGFYLCAWREVNEQFFGPGTRLTVL.

This clonotype was found many times. CDR3 sequence (DNA): TGCAGTGCCGTGACGAGGGGCCCTCCCGAGCAGTACTTC. Protein product: CSAVTRGPPEQYF. The V call is TRBV20-1, the J call TRBJ2-7; D might be TRBD1 or TRBD2, each matching 5 bases. The CDR3 has 13 residues. CDR1 DFQATT and CDR2 SNEGSKA come from the germline V gene (reference sequence). V was shortened by 6 bases and J by 6 bases, with 18 bases between the two germline ends.

At least ten counts were recorded for this clonotype. The junction departs from germline at one end; a sequencing error may be responsible. V and J are TRBV4-1 and TRBJ2-3; perhaps TRBD2 as D (5 bases). Looked up from germline, CDR1 is MGHRA and CDR2 is YSYEKL. This CDR3 has 11 amino acids. The CDR3 is CASSQGLALDF. DNA of the CDR3: TGCGCCAGCAGCCAAGGGCTAGCATTGGATTTT.

Comment on this clonotype: A read error is possible here, since a much larger clone lies one base away. CDR3 in amino acids: CASSYEDRNTRELFF. CDR3 bases: TGTGCCAGCAGTTACGAAGACAGGAACACCAGGGAGCTGTTTTTT. The V call is TRBV6-5, the J call TRBJ2-2, with D possibly TRBD1 on 6 matching bases. CDR3 length: 15 amino acids. The germline V gene has CDR1 MNHEY and CDR2 SVGAGI.

As for this clonotype: The missing conserved phenylalanine or tryptophan at the end of this CDR3 makes a read error likely. J is TRBJ1-1 and V is TRBV9; D unclear. CDR3 size: 13 residues. Germline V gene data show CDR1 as SGDLS and CDR2 as YYNGEE. The V and J ends lost 0 bases and 3 bases respectively, with 6 bases between them. CDR3 sequence: CASSVGGHTEAFS. CDR3 nucleotide sequence: TGTGCCAGCAGCGTAGGAGGGCACACTGAAGCTTTCTCT.

Notes on this clonotype: Relative to the germline gene, one junction end is altered; a read error may explain this. The chain has TRBV5-6 and TRBJ2-3, with 11 bases fitting TRBD2. Germline V CDR1 and CDR2: SGHDT, YYEEEE. This CDR3 contains 18 residues. The CDR3 spells CASSYMNLAGGDTDMQYF. The CDR3 DNA reads as TGTGCCAGCAGCTACATGAATCTAGCGGGAGGTGACACAGATATGCAGTATTTT.

This clonotype was seen repeatedly, ten times or more. The rearrangement joins TRBV18 to TRBJ2-7; perhaps D is TRBD1 or TRBD2 (5 bases each). The CDR3 covers 13 residues. The V gene lost 3 bases and the J gene lost 3 bases, with 9 bases spanning the gap. Germline CDR1 and CDR2: KGHSH and LQKENI. For the CDR3, the DNA is TGTGCCAGCTCACCGCGAGGGGACTACGAGCAGTACTTC. Translated: CASSPRGDYEQYF.

The chain employs TRBV5-3 and TRBJ1-4; D might be TRBD1 (6 bases). TRBV5-3 is annotated as an ORF whose role is uncertain. The CDR3 spans 11 residues. V lost 8 bases and J 12 bases, leaving 14 bases between the germline ends. CDR3 nucleotides: TGTGCCAGCAGCCAGTCAGGGGAACTGTTTTTT. Protein product: CASSQSGELFF.

The chain links TRBV6-1 to TRBJ2-7; no clear D. This CDR3 contains 15 residues. Germline V gene sequence: CDR1 MNHNS, CDR2 SASEGT. Trimming left V 7 bases short and J 3 bases short, with 19 bases between. The CDR3 DNA reads TGTGCCAGCATAATTCTGCCAAACAAGGGCTACGAGCAGTACTTC. It specifies CASIILPNKGYEQYF.

About this clonotype itself: A much more abundant neighbour one base away suggests this may be a read error. The chain recombines TRBV12-5 with TRBJ2-3, with D unclear. The CDR3 spans 16 residues. Trimming stripped 9 bases from V and 4 bases from J, with 23 bases between. Germline CDR1 reads LGHNT; CDR2 reads FRNRAP. CDR3 DNA: TGTGCTAGCAAACCGGCCAGGAGCGAGGTTTCAGATACGCAGTATTTT. Translation gives CASKPARSEVSDTQYF.

As for this clonotype: This may be a read error, as it is one base from a much larger clone. This sequence joins TRBV6-2 or TRBV6-3 and TRBJ2-7; D may be TRBD1 or TRBD2 (6 bases each). The length of the CDR3 is 17 residues. Germline CDR1 MNHEY, CDR2 SVGEGT. Trimming removed 0 bases from V and 3 bases from J, with 18 bases in between. The DNA of the CDR3 is TGTGCCAGCAGTTACTCGATCCCGGGGGCCCGTATCTACGAGCAGTACTTC. Its protein is CASSYSIPGARIYEQYF.

In its sample, this clonotype was seen a few times. V is TRBV11-2 and J is TRBJ2-1, with D possibly being TRBD2 (5 bases). The CDR3 contains 17 residues. CDR1 SGHAT and CDR2 FQNNGV come from the germline V gene. Trimming took 6 bases from V and 7 from J, leaving 25 bases between them. The chain's CDR3 is CASRQGEAGRPGNEQFF. In DNA form, the CDR3 reads TGTGCCAGCAGACAAGGAGAAGCCGGGCGGCCGGGAAATGAGCAGTTCTTC.

On this clonotype: Possible read error: a much larger clone is one base away. The chain is built from TRBV28 and TRBJ2-7; the D gene is possibly TRBD2 (5 bases). The CDR3 consists of 12 residues. Looked up from germline, CDR1 is MDHEN and CDR2 is SYDVKM. Between the trimmed V and J ends, which lost 11 bases and 4 bases, there was a span of 15 bases. DNA of the CDR3: TGTGCCGGCACTGCGACTAAATACGAGCAGTACTTC. Translation gives CAGTATKYEQYF.

This clonotype came up many times. This chain links TRBV7-9 with TRBJ2-2, with TRBD2 matching 7 bases. V lost 5 bases and J lost 6; bases outside the gene matches: 9. The CDR3 has 15 residues. Germline CDR1 SEHNR, CDR2 FQNEAQ (reference sequence). The CDR3 DNA sequence: TGTGCCAGCAGCCCTGTAAGGCGGGAGCCCGGGGAGCTGTTTTTT. It translates to CASSPVRREPGELFF.

The genes are TRBV7-9 and TRBJ2-2; weak D call: TRBD2 (6 bases). The CDR3 is 16 amino acids. Germline CDR1 is SEHNR and CDR2 is FQNEAQ (reference sequence). Trimming cost V 1 base and J 7 bases, with 16 bases left between them. The CDR3 DNA is TGTGCCAGCAGCTTAGTCCGGCTAGATAGCGGCGGGGAGCTGTTTTTT. Amino acid sequence: CASSLVRLDSGGELFF. The entire variable domain, with the rest obtained from reference TRBV7-9 and TRBJ2-2, is as follows: DTGVSQNPRHKITKRGQNVTFRCDPISEHNRLYWYRQTLGQGPEFLTYFQNEAQLEKSRLLSDRFSAERPKGSFSTLEIQRTEQGDSAMYLCASSLVRLDSGGELFFGEGSRLTVL.

In regard to this clonotype: One base away lies a much larger clone, so this may be a sequencing read error. This chain joins TRBV30 and TRBJ1-1; D is unresolved. In germline, CDR1 is GTSNPN, CDR2 SVGIG (reference sequence). The CDR3 is 12 amino acids. DNA of the CDR3: TGTGCCCGGAGAGGGAGAGGGTCTGAAGCTTTCTTT. This codes for CARRGRGSEAFF.

V usage is TRBV30 and J usage is TRBJ2-7, with TRBD2 matching 10 bases. This CDR3 spans 15 amino acids. CDR1 and CDR2 (germline): GTSNPN, SVGIG (reference sequence). V shed 3 bases, J shed 2 bases, and the junction held 7 bases outside the gene matches. The CDR3 is CAWRRGLANTYEQYF. CDR3 nucleotide sequence: TGTGCCTGGAGGAGGGGACTAGCGAACACCTACGAGCAGTACTTC.

With respect to this clonotype: No conserved phenylalanine or tryptophan is present at the end of the CDR3, so a read error is the likely explanation. The V gene is TRBV6-2 or TRBV6-3, the J gene TRBJ2-5; unclear D gene. Germline V gene sequence: CDR1 MNHEY, CDR2 SVGEGT. The CDR3 is made up of 13 amino acids. Between the trimmed V and J ends, which lost 6 bases and 5 bases, there was a span of 13 bases. The CDR3 nucleotides are TGTGCCAGCAGAACAACACTCTTGGAGACCCAGTACTCC. Residues: CASRTTLLETQYS.